This T cell receptor beta chain appears in the sequencing data of a study of blood T cell repertoires in COVID-19. Looking at the study overall: The cDNA or gDNA used as material had been derived from T cells, B-cell-depleted T cells, or PBMCs.

From germline, CDR1 is KGHSH and CDR2 LQKENI. This CDR3 spans 16 amino acids. V was shortened by 5 bases and J by 7 bases, with 20 bases between the two germline ends. Study processing details: Using reference gene primer amplification, nucleated cell counts were estimated. The repertoire was sequenced with immunoSEQ multiplex PCR; TCRdb's copy has only in-frame clones and lacks some. V and J calls and clone size come straight from that table; D and trimming were deduced from the DNA. The table records fewer than 350,000 clones, 87% of them present only once. Assignment of participants to cohorts was predicated upon participant-reported clinical history. This clone was observed a single time.

The V gene is TRBV18, the J gene TRBJ2-2; perhaps TRBD2 as D (6 bases). The sequenced material came from PBMCs or T cells enriched from blood (not recorded which). This receptor was obtained from a middle-aged woman who had recovered from COVID-19. For the CDR3, the DNA is TGTGCCAGCTCAACTTCCGGGACTCAAGTACGCGGGGAGCTGTTTTTT. Its protein product is CASSTSGTQVRGELFF.